These T cell receptor beta chains were read from a single sample in a study of CXCR3-negative and CXCR3-positive naive CD8 T cells. TCRdb reprocessed the 5' RACE reads, keeping one entry per CDR3 protein, no DNA. The sample table includes some 4,000 distinct CDR3 sequences. Sequencing input: naive CXCR3- CD8+ T cells from blood. These receptors came from a human donor in good health. Some clones in this sample may be carry-over from other donors' samples. Each CDR3 is given with its conserved first and last residue. Where a row states a size, it is once, few, many or the class of an expanded clone; other rows omit it.

j_gene: TRBJ2-3
v_gene: TRBV29-1
abundance: medium-sized
CDR3aa: CSVETGGEEDTQYF

j_gene: TRBJ2-1
v_gene: TRBV7-8
abundance: medium-sized
CDR3aa: CASSLGELEQFF

j_gene: TRBJ2-5
v_gene: TRBV12-3/TRBV12-4
abundance: medium-sized
CDR3aa: CASSFIGGTGETQYF

j_gene: TRBJ2-7
v_gene: TRBV7-2
abundance: medium-sized
CDR3aa: CASSVSGSSYEQYF

j_gene: TRBJ2-1
v_gene: TRBV25-1
abundance: medium-sized
CDR3aa: CASRGRAYNEQFF

j_gene: TRBJ2-1
v_gene: TRBV12-3/TRBV12-4
abundance: .
CDR3aa: CASSLLAGGDEQFF

j_gene: TRBJ2-5
v_gene: TRBV29-1
abundance: .
CDR3aa: CSVRFTGAFTQYF

j_gene: TRBJ2-1
v_gene: TRBV29-1
abundance: .
CDR3aa: CSVVLAVGRGEQFF

j_gene: TRBJ2-3
v_gene: TRBV7-6
abundance: medium-sized
CDR3aa: CASSLTPDTQYF

j_gene: TRBJ2-7
v_gene: TRBV7-2
abundance: medium-sized
CDR3aa: CASSPGLSYEQYF

j_gene: TRBJ1-2
v_gene: TRBV6-5
abundance: .
CDR3aa: CASSYSTTGSEGYTF

j_gene: TRBJ1-2
v_gene: TRBV20-1
abundance: medium-sized
CDR3aa: CSARLPPTGTGANVYGYTF

j_gene: TRBJ2-2
v_gene: TRBV29-1
abundance: .
CDR3aa: CSVDLAGAINTGELFF

j_gene: TRBJ2-2
v_gene: TRBV29-1
abundance: medium-sized
CDR3aa: CSVEDLGRLNTGELFF

j_gene: TRBJ1-1
v_gene: TRBV29-1
abundance: .
CDR3aa: CSVEKGYTEAFF

j_gene: TRBJ1-2
v_gene: TRBV29-1
abundance: medium-sized
CDR3aa: CSGRDNYGYTF

j_gene: TRBJ2-2
v_gene: TRBV4-3
abundance: medium-sized
CDR3aa: CASSQDAFPGQGANTGELFF

j_gene: TRBJ1-1
v_gene: TRBV4-3
abundance: .
CDR3aa: CASSQHLAQGTLNTEAFF

j_gene: TRBJ2-3
v_gene: TRBV12-3/TRBV12-4
abundance: .
CDR3aa: CASRDGNTDTQYF

j_gene: TRBJ1-5
v_gene: TRBV21-1
abundance: .
CDR3aa: CASSYSRATNQPQHF

j_gene: TRBJ1-3
v_gene: TRBV20-1
abundance: .
CDR3aa: CSARALSGNTIYF

j_gene: TRBJ2-7
v_gene: TRBV7-8
abundance: .
CDR3aa: CASSLMEAPSIVSEQYF

j_gene: TRBJ1-2
v_gene: TRBV25-1
abundance: medium-sized
CDR3aa: CASSESSLNYGYTF

j_gene: TRBJ2-7
v_gene: TRBV14
abundance: .
CDR3aa: CASSQGAGASLYEQYF

j_gene: TRBJ2-7
v_gene: TRBV29-1
abundance: .
CDR3aa: CSANGQGPYEQYF

j_gene: TRBJ2-7
v_gene: TRBV4-2
abundance: medium-sized
CDR3aa: CASRAEGTYEQYF

j_gene: TRBJ2-1
v_gene: TRBV30
abundance: medium-sized
CDR3aa: CAWSVGNEQFF

j_gene: TRBJ2-1
v_gene: TRBV4-2
abundance: medium-sized
CDR3aa: CASSQGPGSSYNEQFF

j_gene: TRBJ2-7
v_gene: TRBV20-1
abundance: .
CDR3aa: CSARVLYEQYF

j_gene: TRBJ2-7
v_gene: TRBV27
abundance: medium-sized
CDR3aa: CASSRTNSYEQYF

j_gene: TRBJ2-1
v_gene: TRBV6-2/TRBV6-3
abundance: medium-sized
CDR3aa: CASTPVGGGTYNEQFF

j_gene: TRBJ2-7
v_gene: TRBV19
abundance: medium-sized
CDR3aa: CASSTTGTPFVEQYF

j_gene: TRBJ2-1
v_gene: TRBV6-5
abundance: large
CDR3aa: CASSLQGVNEQFF

j_gene: TRBJ2-3
v_gene: TRBV3-1
abundance: .
CDR3aa: CASSQDTRSTDTQYF

j_gene: TRBJ1-2
v_gene: TRBV7-3
abundance: .
CDR3aa: CASSLQGAGGYTF

j_gene: TRBJ1-1
v_gene: TRBV6-5
abundance: medium-sized
CDR3aa: CASSRQGVDTEAFF

j_gene: TRBJ1-3
v_gene: TRBV9
abundance: medium-sized
CDR3aa: CASSGSFGTGGNTIYF

j_gene: TRBJ2-1
v_gene: TRBV29-1
abundance: medium-sized
CDR3aa: CSVLAGYNEQFF

j_gene: TRBJ2-7
v_gene: TRBV7-2
abundance: medium-sized
CDR3aa: CASSHGTGGYEQYF

j_gene: TRBJ2-2
v_gene: TRBV5-5
abundance: .
CDR3aa: CASSLVGKNTGEIFF

j_gene: TRBJ2-2
v_gene: TRBV14
abundance: .
CDR3aa: CASSQGLLSGTGELFF

j_gene: TRBJ1-1
v_gene: TRBV7-6
abundance: .
CDR3aa: CASSFTDQNTEAFF